The sequence of this T cell receptor (beta chain) was determined in a study of CD8 T cells in ankylosing spondylitis. Whole-study results and caveats: Reportedly, significant enrichment of disease-linked clones occurred in matched ankylosing spondylitis synovial fluid.

Of note for this clonotype: Its antigen is undetermined.

The V end lost 5 bases, the J end lost 6 bases, and 17 bases lay between the germline ends. Per germline, CDR1 SEHNR and CDR2 FQNEAQ (reference sequence). The CDR3 runs to 15 residues. As the method for making TCR beta libraries, quantitative 5'-RACE with molecular barcodes was used. Using its own MiXCR run on the 5' RACE reads, TCRdb lists one record per CDR3 protein. The table lists a few hundred thousand distinct CDR3 sequences, 10% of them singletons, with around a fifth in the top ten. The sample comprised blood, either unsorted or a sorted T cell fraction (not recorded which). This chain joins TRBV7-9 and TRBJ2-1, with D perhaps TRBD1 (6 bases). The TCR originated in a male donor with ankylosing spondylitis or in good health (not recorded which). CDR3 amino acids: CASSPRVLRGNEQFF. Here the CDR3 DNA reads TGTGCCAGCAGCCCCCGGGTACTCAGGGGCAATGAGCAGTTCTTC.